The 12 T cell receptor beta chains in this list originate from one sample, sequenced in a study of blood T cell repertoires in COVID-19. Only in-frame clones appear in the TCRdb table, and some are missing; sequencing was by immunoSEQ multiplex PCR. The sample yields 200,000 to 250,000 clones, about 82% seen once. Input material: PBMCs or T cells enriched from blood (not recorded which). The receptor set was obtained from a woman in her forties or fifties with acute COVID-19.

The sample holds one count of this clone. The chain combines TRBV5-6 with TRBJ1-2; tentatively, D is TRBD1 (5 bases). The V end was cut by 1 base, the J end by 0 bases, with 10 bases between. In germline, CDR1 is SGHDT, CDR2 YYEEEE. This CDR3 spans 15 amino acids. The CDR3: CASSLNRLANYGYTF. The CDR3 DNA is TGTGCCAGCAGCTTGAACAGGTTAGCTAACTATGGCTACACCTTC.

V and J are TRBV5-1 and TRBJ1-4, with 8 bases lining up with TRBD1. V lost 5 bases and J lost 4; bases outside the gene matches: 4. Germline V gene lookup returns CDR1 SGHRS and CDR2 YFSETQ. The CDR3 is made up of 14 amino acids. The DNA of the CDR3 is TGCGCCAGCAGGACAGGGGACTTTAATGAAAAACTGTTTTTT. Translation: CASRTGDFNEKLFF.

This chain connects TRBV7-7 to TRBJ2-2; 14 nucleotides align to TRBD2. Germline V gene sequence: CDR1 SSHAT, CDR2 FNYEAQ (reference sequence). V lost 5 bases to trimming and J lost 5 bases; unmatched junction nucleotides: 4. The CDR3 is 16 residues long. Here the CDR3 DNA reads TGTGCCAGCAGCCGCGGGACTAGCGGGGGAACCGGGGAGCTGTTTTTT. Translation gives CASSRGTSGGTGELFF. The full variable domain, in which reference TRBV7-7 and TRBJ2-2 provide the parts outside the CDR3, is GAGVSQSPRYKVTKRGQDVTLRCDPISSHATLYWYQQALGQGPEFLTYFNYEAQPDKSGLPSDRFSAERPEGSISTLTIQRTEQRDSAMYRCASSRGTSGGTGELFFGEGSRLTVL.

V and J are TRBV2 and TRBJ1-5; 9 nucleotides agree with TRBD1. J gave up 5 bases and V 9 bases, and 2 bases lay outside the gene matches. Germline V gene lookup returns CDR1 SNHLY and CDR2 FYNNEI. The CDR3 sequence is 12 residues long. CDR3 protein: CARTGGDQPQHF. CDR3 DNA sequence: TGTGCCAGAACAGGGGGCGATCAGCCCCAGCATTTT. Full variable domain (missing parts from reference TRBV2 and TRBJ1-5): EPEVTQTPSHQVTQMGQEVILRCVPISNHLYFYWYRQILGQKVEFLVSFYNNEISEKSEIFDDQFSVERPDGSNFTLKIRSTKLEDSAMYFCARTGGDQPQHFGDGTRLSIL.

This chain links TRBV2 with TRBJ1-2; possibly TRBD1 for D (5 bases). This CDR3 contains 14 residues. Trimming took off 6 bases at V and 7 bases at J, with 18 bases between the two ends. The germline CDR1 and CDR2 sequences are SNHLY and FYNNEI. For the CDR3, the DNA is TGTGCCAGCAGGGCGGGGGACGGCGATCGTGGCTACACCTTC. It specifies CASRAGDGDRGYTF. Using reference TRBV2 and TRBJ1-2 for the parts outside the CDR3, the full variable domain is EPEVTQTPSHQVTQMGQEVILRCVPISNHLYFYWYRQILGQKVEFLVSFYNNEISEKSEIFDDQFSVERPDGSNFTLKIRSTKLEDSAMYFCASRAGDGDRGYTFGSGTRLTVV.

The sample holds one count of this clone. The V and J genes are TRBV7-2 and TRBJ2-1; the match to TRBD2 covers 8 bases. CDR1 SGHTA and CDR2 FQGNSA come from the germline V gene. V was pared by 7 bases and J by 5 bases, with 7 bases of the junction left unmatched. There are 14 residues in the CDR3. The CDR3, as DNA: TGTGCCAGCACCCGGGGGGGCACCGACAATGAGCAGTTCTTC. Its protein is CASTRGGTDNEQFF.

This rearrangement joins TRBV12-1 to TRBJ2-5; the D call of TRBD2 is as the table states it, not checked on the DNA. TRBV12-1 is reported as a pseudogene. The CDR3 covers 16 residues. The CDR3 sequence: CASSFAMAGHQETQYF. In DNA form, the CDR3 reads TGTGCCAGCAGCTTTGCGATGGCGGGACACCAAGAGACCCAGTACTTC.

In nucleotides, the CDR3 is TGTGCCAGCACGAAGGGACAGGGGATAACCGGGGAGCTGTTTTTT. This encodes CASTKGQGITGELFF. The chain employs TRBV5-4 and TRBJ2-2, with 10 positions matching TRBD1. The germline V gene encodes CDR1 SGHNT and CDR2 YYREEE (reference sequence). After removal of 6 bases from V and 5 bases from J, the junction contained 7 bases not matched to a gene. The CDR3 sequence is 15 residues long.

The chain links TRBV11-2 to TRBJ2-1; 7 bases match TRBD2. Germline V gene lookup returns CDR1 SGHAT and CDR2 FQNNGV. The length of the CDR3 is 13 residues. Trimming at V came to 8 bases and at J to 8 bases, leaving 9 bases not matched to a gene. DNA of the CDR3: TGTGCCAGCTTAGGGGAGGGTTGGGATGAGCAGTTCTTC. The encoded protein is CASLGEGWDEQFF.

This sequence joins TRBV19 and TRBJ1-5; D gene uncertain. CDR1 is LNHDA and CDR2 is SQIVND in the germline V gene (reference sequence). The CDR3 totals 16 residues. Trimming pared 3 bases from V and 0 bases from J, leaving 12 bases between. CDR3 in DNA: TGTGCCAGTAGTATCCGACATGATCTTAGCAATCAGCCCCAGCATTTT. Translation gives CASSIRHDLSNQPQHF.

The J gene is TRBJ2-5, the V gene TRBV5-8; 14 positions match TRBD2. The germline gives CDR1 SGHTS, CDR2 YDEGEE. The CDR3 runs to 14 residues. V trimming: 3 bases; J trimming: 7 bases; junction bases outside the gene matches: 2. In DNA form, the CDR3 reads TGTGCCAGCAGCTCCGGACTAGCGGGGGGGACCCAGTACTTC. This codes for CASSSGLAGGTQYF.

The CDR3 DNA is TGTGCCACCAGTACCGGGAACGGGGGCTACACCTTC. Translating it yields CATSTGNGGYTF. The chain has TRBV24-1 and TRBJ1-2, with D unclear. The V and J ends lost 6 bases and 8 bases respectively, with 12 bases between them. Germline V lookup: CDR1 KGHDR, CDR2 SFDVKD. This CDR3 is 12 amino acids long.